This T cell receptor beta chain was obtained from a study of T cells in narcolepsy. Points from the study as a whole: HCRT-specific and TRIB2-specific autoreactive clonotypes appeared among same-patient CSF and blood CD4+ clonotypes. Healthy controls reportedly lacked the autoreactive clonotypes serially found in patients' blood. Autoreactive clone sequences were missing from some blood memory CD4+ repertoires.

Germline V gives CDR1 MNHEY, CDR2 SMNVEV (reference sequence). The length of the CDR3 is 14 residues. J was trimmed by 6 bases and V by 5 bases; bases with no gene match: 2. As regards this clone: Its antigen is undetermined.

TCRdb's table, derived via immunoSEQ multiplex PCR, lists solely in-frame clones and lacks some. The sample has about 33,000 clones; around 80% are singletons. The chain is built from TRBV27 and TRBJ1-6, with TRBD1 identical over 9 bases. The sample consisted of CD45RA- memory CD4+ T cells from PBMCs. The sequence came from a human donor with narcolepsy. The CDR3, as DNA: TGTGCCAGCAGTGGACAGGGGCTTAATTCACCCCTCCACTTT. Its translation: CASSGQGLNSPLHF.